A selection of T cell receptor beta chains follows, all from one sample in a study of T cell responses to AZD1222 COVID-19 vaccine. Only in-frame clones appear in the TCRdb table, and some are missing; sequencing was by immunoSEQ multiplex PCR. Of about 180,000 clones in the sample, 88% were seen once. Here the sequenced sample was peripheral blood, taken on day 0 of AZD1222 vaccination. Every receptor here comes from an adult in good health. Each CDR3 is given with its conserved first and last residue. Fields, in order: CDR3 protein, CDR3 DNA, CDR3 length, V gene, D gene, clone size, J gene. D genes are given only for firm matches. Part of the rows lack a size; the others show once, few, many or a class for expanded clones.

cdr3_aa: CASSFGTGRYEQYF; cdr3_nt: TGCGCCAGCAGCTTCGGGACAGGAAGATACGAGCAGTACTTC; cdr3_length: 14; v_call: TRBV5-1; d_call: TRBD1; clone_size: -; j_call: TRBJ2-7
cdr3_aa: CASSPRTGTATEAFF; cdr3_nt: TGTGCCAGCTCACCCCGCACAGGGACAGCGACTGAAGCTTTCTTT; cdr3_length: 15; v_call: TRBV18; d_call: TRBD1; clone_size: -; j_call: TRBJ1-1
cdr3_aa: CASSLAGRPSSYEQYF; cdr3_nt: TGCGCCAGCAGCTTGGCCGGGAGGCCTAGCTCCTACGAGCAGTACTTC; cdr3_length: 16; v_call: TRBV5-1; d_call: TRBD2; clone_size: -; j_call: TRBJ2-7
cdr3_aa: CASSWDGGANSPLHF; cdr3_nt: TGTGCCAGCAGCTGGGACGGAGGAGCTAATTCACCCCTCCACTTT; cdr3_length: 15; v_call: TRBV11-2; d_call: -; clone_size: -; j_call: TRBJ1-6
cdr3_aa: CASTAGTEAFF; cdr3_nt: TGTGCCAGCACCGCGGGCACTGAAGCTTTCTTT; cdr3_length: 11; v_call: TRBV27; d_call: -; clone_size: -; j_call: TRBJ1-1
cdr3_aa: CASSLTPTATDTQYF; cdr3_nt: TGTGCCAGCAGCTTAACGCCGACAGCTACAGATACGCAGTATTTT; cdr3_length: 15; v_call: TRBV7-3; d_call: -; clone_size: few; j_call: TRBJ2-3
cdr3_aa: CASSPVIGANVLTF; cdr3_nt: TGTGCCAGCAGCCCCGTAATTGGGGCCAACGTCCTGACTTTC; cdr3_length: 14; v_call: TRBV6-5; d_call: -; clone_size: -; j_call: TRBJ2-6
cdr3_aa: CASSPTPPTDTQYF; cdr3_nt: TGTGCCAGCTCACCTACCCCCCCCACAGATACGCAGTATTTT; cdr3_length: 14; v_call: TRBV18; d_call: -; clone_size: -; j_call: TRBJ2-3
cdr3_aa: CASSPPSGGAFYEQYF; cdr3_nt: TGTGCCAGCAGCCCCCCTAGCGGGGGGGCGTTTTACGAGCAGTACTTC; cdr3_length: 16; v_call: TRBV21-1; d_call: -; clone_size: once; j_call: TRBJ2-7
cdr3_aa: CASSRDRRTYNSPLHF; cdr3_nt: TGTGCCAGCAGCAGGGACAGGAGGACCTATAATTCACCCCTCCACTTT; cdr3_length: 16; v_call: TRBV11-3; d_call: TRBD1; clone_size: -; j_call: TRBJ1-6
cdr3_aa: CASSQDLTSRRGYTF; cdr3_nt: TGTGCCAGCAGCCAGGATCTGACCTCCCGGAGGGGCTACACCTTC; cdr3_length: 15; v_call: TRBV3-1/TRBV3-2; d_call: -; clone_size: -; j_call: TRBJ1-2
cdr3_aa: CASSQGGTGSGNTIYF; cdr3_nt: TGTGCCAGCAGCCAAGGCGGGACAGGCTCTGGAAACACCATATATTTT; cdr3_length: 16; v_call: TRBV3-1/TRBV3-2; d_call: TRBD1; clone_size: -; j_call: TRBJ1-3